This T cell receptor (beta chain) was documented in a study of blood T cells in healthy people across ages. In the study overall: When template switching was applied, about one barcoded beta molecule was captured per two T cells. Points from the study as a whole: Strongly correlated with naive T cell percentage was TCR beta diversity.

Sample-barcoded 5' priming and a J-beta primer mix drove a second PCR of roughly 6 to 12 cycles. A single record per CDR3 protein comes from TCRdb applying MiXCR to the 5' RACE reads. The sample yields around 800,000 distinct CDR3 sequences, more than 25% seen once. Only a few counts were recorded for this clonotype. The antigen is unknown. With 4 bases clipped from V and 1 base from J, the junction kept 4 bases outside the gene matches. Germline assignment: CDR1 SGHRS and CDR2 YFSETQ. The CDR3 runs 14 residues. The sample was also linked to a second study, of T cells of mothers and their children. As that study records: Donors comprised a few healthy Caucasian mothers plus their six children. An overlap that was slightly higher, though non-significant, was seen in related mother-child pairs versus unrelated pairs.

The receptor comes from a boy between 5 and 17 years old in good health. V gene TRBV5-1 combines with J gene TRBJ1-1; 7 nucleotides line up with TRBD1. Input material: blood. CDR3 in DNA: TGCGCCAGCAGCGGGGGACAGCCGAACACTGAAGCTTTCTTT. It is translated as CASSGGQPNTEAFF.